These 25 T cell receptor beta chains share one sample of origin, sequenced in a study of blood T cells in healthy people across ages (dated by TCRdb to the mid-2010s). The method behind the library was 5' RACE. The reads were generated on an Illumina HiSeq 2500. A second PCR of about 7 to 12 cycles was run with a J-beta primer mix and a sample-barcoded 5' primer. TCRdb reworked the public reads: Q25 trimming with fastp, MiXCR clone assembly, productive beta chains retained. Every CDR3 protein is listed once, alongside the most common genes and DNA of its rows. Recorded for this sample are fewer than 700,000 distinct CDR3 sequences; more than 45% of them occurred a single time. The top ten clones comprise around 24% of the sample. The sample taken for sequencing was blood. These receptors were obtained from an elderly man in good health.

Worth noting for this clonotype: This sequence may be a read error, since a much larger clone differs from it by one base. The genes are TRBV9 and TRBJ2-5, with D possibly being TRBD1 (5 bases). The DNA end lines up better with TRBJ2-7; the J call may be wrong. Germline V gene sequence: CDR1 SGDLS, CDR2 YYNGEE. The CDR3 extends over 14 amino acids. This CDR3 reads CASSRSGFPDEQYF. CDR3 DNA sequence: TGTGCCAGCAGTCGATCAGGGTTTCCCGACGAGCAGTACTTC.

The chain uses TRBV20-1 and TRBJ2-7, with 9 bases lining up with TRBD1. J lost 4 bases, V lost 4 bases, and 8 bases had no gene match. The CDR3 is made up of 14 amino acids. Germline V gene data show CDR1 as DFQATT and CDR2 as SNEGSKA (reference sequence). CDR3: CSATGTGRTYEQYF. CDR3 sequence (DNA): TGCAGTGCTACAGGGACAGGGCGTACGTACGAGCAGTACTTC.

This clonotype was counted only a few times. A single base separates this from a much larger clone, so it may be a read error. The CDR3 nucleotides are TGTGCCAGCAGTGACTCGGGGGAGGATCAGCCCCAGCATTTT. Its protein product is CASSDSGEDQPQHF. The V and J genes are TRBV6-6 and TRBJ1-5; possibly TRBD1 for D (5 bases). This CDR3 has 14 amino acids. In germline, CDR1 is MNHNY, CDR2 SVGAGI (reference sequence).

The V and J genes are TRBV6-1 and TRBJ2-1; D remains unclear. Germline values: CDR1 MNHNS, CDR2 SASEGT. V was trimmed by 6 bases and J by 12 bases, leaving 18 bases between them. The CDR3 has 13 amino acids. CDR3 region: CASRATTYSGQFF. As DNA, the CDR3 is TGTGCCAGCAGGGCTACTACCTACAGTGGGCAGTTCTTC.

This clonotype was recorded a few times. The chain employs TRBV4-3 and TRBJ1-2; 7 positions match TRBD1. CDR3 length equals 17 residues. Germline CDR1 is LGHNA and CDR2 is YSLEER. V was pared by 0 bases and J by 2 bases, with 9 bases of the junction left unmatched. CDR3 in DNA: TGCGCCAGCAGCCAAGATTTCCGGGACAGATGGAACTATGGCTACACCTTC. It encodes CASSQDFRDRWNYGYTF.

The rearrangement links TRBV7-2 to TRBJ2-3, with 9 bases that match TRBD2. CDR1 and CDR2 (germline): SGHTA, FQGNSA. This CDR3 spans 17 amino acids. After removal of 5 bases from V and 0 bases from J, the junction contained 9 bases not matched to a gene. The CDR3 nucleotides are TGTGCCAGCAGCAAGAATCCTAGCGGGGTGAGCACAGATACGCAGTATTTT. Residues: CASSKNPSGVSTDTQYF.

The chain couples TRBV20-1 to TRBJ2-5, with TRBD1 identical over 9 bases. The J call is uncertain, as TRBJ2-7 better fits the DNA end. The CDR3 is made up of 14 amino acids. Germline assignment: CDR1 DFQATT and CDR2 SNEGSKA (reference sequence). CDR3 amino acids: CSALIGTGSYEQYF. CDR3 coding DNA: TGCAGTGCCTTAATAGGGACAGGGTCCTACGAGCAGTACTTC.

The CDR3 DNA reads TGTGCCATCTCTCCTATCGGCTCTGGGGCCAACGTCCTGACTTTC. Amino acids: CAISPIGSGANVLTF. The gene calls are TRBV10-3 and TRBJ2-6; D uncertain. V dropped 8 bases and J dropped 0 bases, with 11 bases sitting between them. The V gene's germline CDR1 is ENHRY and CDR2 SYGVKD. This CDR3 spans 15 amino acids.

As for this clonotype: A clone one base away is much larger, so this may be a read error. The rearrangement links TRBV6-6 to TRBJ1-2; 7 bases map to TRBD1. Germline values: CDR1 MNHNY, CDR2 SVGAGI (reference sequence). The length of the CDR3 is 13 residues. In nucleotides, the CDR3 is TGTACCAGCAGTCCCAGTTTAGGGGGCGGCTACACCTTC. Its translation: CTSSPSLGGGYTF.

This clonotype came up a few times. The V and J genes are TRBV29-1 and TRBJ2-1; 11 bases are shared with TRBD2. CDR3 length: 18 amino acids. V shed 8 bases and J 1 base; nucleotides not matched to a gene: 16. Germline V gene lookup returns CDR1 SQVTM and CDR2 ANQGSEA. The CDR3 is CSFRTSGLTPKSYNEQFF. The CDR3 bases are TGCAGCTTTCGGACTAGCGGGCTAACTCCTAAATCCTACAATGAGCAGTTCTTC.

The chain is built from TRBV20-1 and TRBJ2-1; 8 nucleotides agree with TRBD1. The DNA end is a closer match to TRBJ2-7, so the J assignment may be wrong. The CDR3 is 12 residues long. Germline assignment: CDR1 DFQATT and CDR2 SNEGSKA (reference sequence). CDR3 loop: CSARGLLDEQYF. The CDR3 DNA is TGCAGTGCCAGGGGGCTCCTCGATGAGCAGTACTTC.

This clonotype was seen a handful of times. The V gene is TRBV7-2, the J gene TRBJ2-7; 7 bases align to TRBD1. This CDR3 has 16 residues. The trim removed 0 bases at V and 0 bases at J, leaving 5 bases unmatched. Germline CDR1 and CDR2: SGHTA and FQGNSA. The CDR3 here is CASSLATGTASYEQYF. In DNA, the CDR3 is TGTGCCAGCAGCTTAGCAACCGGGACAGCCTCCTACGAGCAGTACTTC.

The V gene is TRBV5-1, the J gene TRBJ1-2; 9 nucleotides line up with TRBD1. Trimming at V came to 5 bases and at J to 5 bases, leaving 10 bases not matched to a gene. The CDR3 is 15 residues long. From germline, CDR1 is SGHRS and CDR2 YFSETQ. CDR3 in DNA: TGCGCCAGCAGTTTACAAGGACAGGGGAAATATGGCTACACCTTC. Its translation is CASSLQGQGKYGYTF.

This sequence joins TRBV6-5 and TRBJ1-1; no clear D. CDR3 length equals 14 residues. Germline CDR1 is MNHEY and CDR2 is SVGAGI. V was cut by 0 bases and J by 1 base, with 6 bases left in between. This chain's CDR3 is CASSYSNRNTEAFF. DNA of the CDR3: TGTGCCAGCAGTTACTCGAACAGGAACACTGAAGCTTTCTTT.

The chain links TRBV7-9 to TRBJ1-2; D is uncertain. V was trimmed by 1 base and J by 4 bases, leaving 13 bases between them. The CDR3 has 15 residues. Germline CDR1 SEHNR, CDR2 FQNEAQ (reference sequence). In DNA form, the CDR3 reads TGTGCCAGCAGCTTAGATGTTTGGCAGCTCTATGGCTACACCTTC. The encoded protein is CASSLDVWQLYGYTF.

To note about this clonotype: Its ends do not fully match the called genes, so a read error is possible. The chain employs TRBV7-6 and TRBJ2-7; tentative D call: TRBD2 (6 bases). CDR3 length: 15 amino acids. Germline lookup yields CDR1 SGHVS and CDR2 FNYEAQ. CDR3 residues: CASSLNPGRSYERYF. CDR3 sequence (DNA): TGTGCCAGCAGCTTAAACCCAGGGAGGAGCTACGAGCGGTACTTC.

At least ten counts were recorded for this clonotype. The J gene is TRBJ2-6, the V gene TRBV6-5; D call uncertain. The ends were cut back, 6 bases at V and 4 bases at J, with 16 bases in the middle. The germline gives CDR1 MNHEY, CDR2 SVGAGI. The CDR3 is made up of 16 amino acids. This CDR3 reads CASRIKSMGGANVLTF. The CDR3 DNA is TGTGCCAGCAGGATAAAAAGCATGGGAGGGGCCAACGTCCTGACTTTC.

This chain joins TRBV10-3 and TRBJ2-1, with D possibly being TRBD2 (5 bases). V was pared by 4 bases and J by 5 bases, with 12 bases between. The CDR3 has 14 amino acids. Germline loops: CDR1 ENHRY, CDR2 SYGVKD. CDR3 coding DNA: TGTGCCATCAGTGGCTCGGACGGGGACAATGAGCAGTTCTTC. Residues: CAISGSDGDNEQFF.

The rearrangement joins TRBV5-1 to TRBJ1-2; perhaps TRBD1 as D (6 bases). CDR1 and CDR2 (germline): SGHRS, YFSETQ. CDR3 length: 14 amino acids. V was clipped by 5 bases and J by 3 bases, with 14 bases between them. This CDR3 reads CASRRLGGYYGYTF. CDR3 DNA sequence: TGCGCCAGCAGGCGGTTGGGGGGCTACTATGGCTACACCTTC.

The chain combines TRBV10-3 with TRBJ2-3; 11 nucleotides match TRBD2. The germline V gene has CDR1 ENHRY and CDR2 SYGVKD. J gave up 2 bases and V 5 bases, and 6 bases lay outside the gene matches. This CDR3 region has 16 residues. The DNA of the CDR3 is TGTGCCATCAGTCCCCTAGCGGGGGGCCTCACAGATACGCAGTATTTT. Its translation: CAISPLAGGLTDTQYF.

V and J are TRBV29-1 and TRBJ2-1, with TRBD1 identical over 7 bases. Trimming cost V 6 bases and J 13 bases; bases outside gene matches: 15. Germline values: CDR1 SQVTM, CDR2 ANQGSEA. The CDR3 is made up of 13 amino acids. The CDR3 region is CSVAETGSETQFF. The CDR3 DNA sequence: TGCAGCGTCGCCGAGACAGGGTCAGAGACCCAGTTCTTC.

The J gene is TRBJ1-5, the V gene TRBV6-5, with D possibly TRBD1 on 6 matching bases. Germline V gives CDR1 MNHEY, CDR2 SVGAGI. Trimming cost V 4 bases and J 6 bases, with 13 bases left between them. The CDR3 runs to 14 residues. The CDR3: CASSSRGPGQPQHF. The CDR3 bases are TGTGCCAGCAGTTCCCGGGGGCCGGGTCAGCCCCAGCATTTT.

The gene calls are TRBV2 and TRBJ2-7, with 8 bases identical to TRBD1. The J segment lost 2 bases and the V segment lost 7 bases, leaving 7 bases of the junction unmatched. The CDR3 sequence is 14 residues long. Germline CDR1 SNHLY, CDR2 FYNNEI. In nucleotides, the CDR3 is TGTGCCAGCACCAGGACAGGGATCACCTACGAGCAGTACTTC. It yields the protein CASTRTGITYEQYF.

The rearrangement joins TRBV7-6 to TRBJ1-5; D is ambiguous. There are 13 residues in the CDR3. Per germline, CDR1 SGHVS and CDR2 FNYEAQ. Between the trimmed V and J ends, which lost 3 bases and 4 bases, there was a span of 7 bases. Here the CDR3 reads CASSFRVNQPQHF. Written as DNA, the CDR3 is TGTGCCAGCAGCTTCCGGGTAAATCAGCCCCAGCATTTT.

As regards this clonotype: One end of the junction does not line up with germline, which may come from a read error. The chain links TRBV7-3 to TRBJ2-1; the D gene is possibly TRBD1 (6 bases). Per germline, CDR1 SGHTA and CDR2 FQGTGA. The CDR3 extends over 14 amino acids. The CDR3 spells CAGSPADSFGEQFF. CDR3 nucleotide sequence: TGTGCCGGCAGCCCCGCGGACAGCTTTGGTGAGCAGTTCTTC.